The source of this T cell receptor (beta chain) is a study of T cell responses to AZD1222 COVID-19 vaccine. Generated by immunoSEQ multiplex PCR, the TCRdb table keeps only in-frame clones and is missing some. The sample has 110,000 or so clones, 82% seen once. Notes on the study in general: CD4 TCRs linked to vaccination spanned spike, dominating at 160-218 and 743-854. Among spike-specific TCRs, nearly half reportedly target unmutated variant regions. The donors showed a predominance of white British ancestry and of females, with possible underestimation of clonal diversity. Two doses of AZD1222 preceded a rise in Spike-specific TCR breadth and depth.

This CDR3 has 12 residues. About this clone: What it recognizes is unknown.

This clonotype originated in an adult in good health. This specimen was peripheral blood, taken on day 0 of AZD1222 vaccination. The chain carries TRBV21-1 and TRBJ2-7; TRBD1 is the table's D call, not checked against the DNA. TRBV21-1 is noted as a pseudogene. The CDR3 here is CASRGASYEQYF. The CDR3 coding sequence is TGTGCCAGCAGGGGGGCCAGCTACGAGCAGTACTTC.